The 9 T cell receptor beta chains reported below all come from one sample, sequenced in a study of blood T cell repertoires in COVID-19. The protocol was immunoSEQ multiplex PCR, while the TCRdb copy is restricted to in-frame clones and leaves out a portion. The sample has 130,000 to 150,000 clones, around 82% seen once. The sample taken for sequencing was peripheral blood. These TCRs come from a man in his 60s with active or convalescent COVID-19.

This clone was seen many times. The V gene is TRBV24-1, the J gene TRBJ2-7, with 10 bases lining up with TRBD2. CDR3 length: 19 residues. CDR1 and CDR2 from the germline V gene are KGHDR and SFDVKD. V shed 5 bases, J shed 5 bases, and the junction held 20 bases outside the gene matches. As DNA, the CDR3 is TGTGCCACCAGTGGTACCGGGACTAGCGAGCGTGCCCACCACGACGAGCAGTACTTC. As protein: CATSGTGTSERAHHDEQYF.

The genes are TRBV10-3 and TRBJ1-1; a possible D gene is TRBD1 (6 bases). The CDR3 has 12 amino acids. The V end lost 10 bases, the J end lost 1 base, and 10 bases lay between the germline ends. CDR1 and CDR2 from the germline V gene are ENHRY and SYGVKD. The CDR3 sequence: CASKTGNTEAFF. In DNA, the CDR3 is TGTGCCAGCAAGACAGGGAACACTGAAGCTTTCTTT.

V and J are TRBV4-3 and TRBJ1-4; D might be TRBD1 (5 bases). There are 15 residues in the CDR3. V was clipped by 1 base and J by 7 bases, with 13 bases between them. CDR1 LGHNA and CDR2 YSLEER come from the germline V gene. The CDR3 bases are TGCGCCAGCAGCCAAGCGGGGGTGGGAGGTGAAAAACTGTTTTTT. This encodes CASSQAGVGGEKLFF.

The CDR3 protein is CASSPTSGSDTSYEQYF. The CDR3 nucleotides are TGTGCCAGCAGCCCGACTAGCGGGAGTGATACGTCCTACGAGCAGTACTTC. The chain joins TRBV4-2 to TRBJ2-7, with 12 bases lining up with TRBD2. V gave up 4 bases and J gave up 1 base; unmatched junction bases: 8. Looked up from germline, CDR1 is LGHNA and CDR2 is YNFKEQ. This CDR3 is 17 amino acids long.

The V gene is TRBV19, the J gene TRBJ1-5; D unclear. The germline V and J ends were trimmed by 2 bases and 4 bases, with 6 bases remaining between them. This CDR3 contains 13 residues. From germline, CDR1 is LNHDA and CDR2 SQIVND (reference sequence). The CDR3 spells CASSISHNQPQHF. The CDR3 bases are TGTGCCAGTAGTATAAGCCATAATCAGCCCCAGCATTTT.

This rearrangement joins TRBV24-1 to TRBJ1-5, with D possibly matching TRBD1 (5 bases). In germline, CDR1 is KGHDR, CDR2 SFDVKD. Trimming removed 1 base from V and 0 bases from J, with 12 bases in between. The CDR3 has 17 residues. CDR3 bases: TGTGCCACCAGTGATTTTTGGGCAGGGCCTAGCAATCAGCCCCAGCATTTT. Residues: CATSDFWAGPSNQPQHF.

This clone was counted between two and nine times. V is TRBV11-3 and J is TRBJ2-7, with a tentative D call TRBD2 (5 bases). Trimming removed 5 bases at V and 1 base at J, with 15 bases between. Germline CDR1 reads SGHNT; CDR2 reads YENEEA. The CDR3 contains 15 residues. DNA of the CDR3: TGTGCCAGCAGCCGGAGGTTGGGAGAATCCTACGAGCAGTACTTC. This translates into CASSRRLGESYEQYF.

V is TRBV19 and J is TRBJ2-3, with D possibly matching TRBD2 (5 bases). The length of the CDR3 is 15 residues. Germline V gene sequence: CDR1 LNHDA, CDR2 SQIVND (reference sequence). V was pared by 1 base and J by 2 bases, with 10 bases between. The CDR3 loop reads CASSIGGWDTDTQYF. As DNA, the CDR3 is TGTGCCAGTAGTATAGGCGGGTGGGACACAGATACGCAGTATTTT.

CDR3 region: CATAYNTGNTIYF. The CDR3 bases are TGTGCCACCGCATACAACACTGGAAACACCATATATTTT. The chain recombines TRBV14 with TRBJ1-3; D uncertain. Germline V gene data show CDR1 as SGHDN and CDR2 as FVKESK. V lost 10 bases, J lost 2 bases, and 12 bases lay in between. The CDR3 extends over 13 amino acids.